Each of the 6 T cell receptor beta chains below was sequenced from the same sample in a study of cytomegalovirus exposure and HLA in healthy donors. Clones were sequenced by immunoSEQ multiplex PCR, and TCRdb holds only the in-frame ones, with some missing. This table has around 250,000 clones, about 90% appearing once. Sequencing was carried out using PBMCs. The receptors were gathered from a woman aged 18-29 years in good health and CMV-seronegative.

The chain couples TRBV11-3 to TRBJ2-2; 13 bases align to TRBD2. J gave up 5 bases and V 5 bases, and 8 bases lay outside the gene matches. The CDR3 is 17 residues long. Germline values: CDR1 SGHNT, CDR2 YENEEA. CDR3 loop: CASSDRGLAGRTGELFF. For the CDR3, the DNA is TGTGCCAGCAGCGACAGGGGACTAGCGGGGCGGACCGGGGAGCTGTTTTTT.

The genes are TRBV19 and TRBJ1-2; 11 nucleotides agree with TRBD1. The CDR3 contains 15 residues. The germline V gene has CDR1 LNHDA and CDR2 SQIVND (reference sequence). With V trimmed by 5 bases and J by 6 bases, 8 bases remained unmatched. CDR3 sequence: CASSGRTGGGNGYTF. The DNA of the CDR3 is TGTGCCAGTAGTGGCCGGACAGGGGGCGGGAATGGCTACACCTTC.

The chain has TRBV19 and TRBJ2-7; 11 bases fit TRBD2. V was clipped by 5 bases and J by 1 base; unmatched bases: 4. This CDR3 spans 15 amino acids. The germline V gene has CDR1 LNHDA and CDR2 SQIVND (reference sequence). The CDR3 is CASSVSGGASYEQYF. CDR3 DNA sequence: TGTGCCAGTAGTGTTAGCGGGGGGGCATCCTACGAGCAGTACTTC.

In its sample, this clone was seen once. V gene TRBV27 combines with J gene TRBJ2-3; the match to TRBD2 covers 7 bases. Per the germline V gene, CDR1 is MNHEY and CDR2 is SMNVEV (reference sequence). J lost 6 bases, V lost 5 bases, and 8 bases had no gene match. This CDR3 contains 14 residues. This CDR3 reads CASSMVRRGDTQYF. CDR3 nucleotide sequence: TGTGCCAGCAGTATGGTCCGGCGGGGGGATACGCAGTATTTT.

The chain couples TRBV28 to TRBJ2-3, with 8 bases fitting TRBD2. The CDR3 contains 14 residues. Germline CDR1 is MDHEN and CDR2 is SYDVKM. Trimming cost V 6 bases and J 1 base; bases outside gene matches: 3. Written as DNA, the CDR3 is TGTGCCAGCAGGGATAGCGGGGGCACAGATACGCAGTATTTT. Translated, it gives CASRDSGGTDTQYF.

The chain joins TRBV6-5 to TRBJ1-1; tentative D call: TRBD1 (5 bases). Trimming shortened V by 6 bases and J by 4 bases, and 12 bases separated the two germline ends. Germline-derived CDR1 and CDR2 are MNHEY and SVGAGI. CDR3 length equals 13 residues. The CDR3, as DNA: TGTGCCAGCAGCTATGGGGCCCGCACTGAAGCTTTCTTT. This encodes CASSYGARTEAFF.